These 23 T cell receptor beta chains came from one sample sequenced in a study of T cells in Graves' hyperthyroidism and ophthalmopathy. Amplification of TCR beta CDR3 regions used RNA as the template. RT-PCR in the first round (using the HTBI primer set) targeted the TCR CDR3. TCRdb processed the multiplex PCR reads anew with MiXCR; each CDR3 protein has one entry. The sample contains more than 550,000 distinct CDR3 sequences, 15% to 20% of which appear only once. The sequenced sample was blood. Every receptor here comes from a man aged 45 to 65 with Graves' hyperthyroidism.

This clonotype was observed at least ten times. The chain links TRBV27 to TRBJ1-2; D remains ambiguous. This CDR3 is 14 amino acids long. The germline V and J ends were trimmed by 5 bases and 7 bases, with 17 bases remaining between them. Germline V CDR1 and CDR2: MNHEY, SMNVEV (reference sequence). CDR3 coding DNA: TGTGCCAGCAGTCCACGGGCCCCAATGGGTGGCTACACCTTC. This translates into CASSPRAPMGGYTF.

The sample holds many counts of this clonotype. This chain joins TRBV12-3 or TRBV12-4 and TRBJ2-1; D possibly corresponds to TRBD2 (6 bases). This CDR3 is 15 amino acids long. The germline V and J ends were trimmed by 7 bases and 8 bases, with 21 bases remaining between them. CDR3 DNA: TGTGCCAGCACCCCCGGGGGTCCGGGAGAGGATGAGCAGTTCTTC. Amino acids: CASTPGGPGEDEQFF.

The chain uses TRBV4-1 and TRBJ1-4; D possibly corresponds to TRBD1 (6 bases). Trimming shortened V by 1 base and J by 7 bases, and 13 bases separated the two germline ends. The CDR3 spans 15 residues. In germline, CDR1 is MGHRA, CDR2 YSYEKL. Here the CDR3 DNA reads TGCGCCAGCAGCCAAGCTCAGGGGTGGAGTGAAAAACTGTTTTTT. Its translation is CASSQAQGWSEKLFF.

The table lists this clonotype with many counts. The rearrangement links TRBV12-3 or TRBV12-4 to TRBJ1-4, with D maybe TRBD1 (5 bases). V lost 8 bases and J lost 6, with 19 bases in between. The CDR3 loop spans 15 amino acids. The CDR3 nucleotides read TGTGCCAGCTCTTGGGGCGGCCAGGGTGATGAAAAACTGTTTTTT. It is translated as CASSWGGQGDEKLFF.

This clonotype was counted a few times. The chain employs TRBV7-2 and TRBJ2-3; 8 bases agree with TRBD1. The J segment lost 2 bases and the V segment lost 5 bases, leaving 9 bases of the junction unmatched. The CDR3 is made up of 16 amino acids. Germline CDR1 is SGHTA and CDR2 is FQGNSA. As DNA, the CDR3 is TGTGCCAGCAGCCCATACAGGGGGGAAGTCACAGATACGCAGTATTTT. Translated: CASSPYRGEVTDTQYF.

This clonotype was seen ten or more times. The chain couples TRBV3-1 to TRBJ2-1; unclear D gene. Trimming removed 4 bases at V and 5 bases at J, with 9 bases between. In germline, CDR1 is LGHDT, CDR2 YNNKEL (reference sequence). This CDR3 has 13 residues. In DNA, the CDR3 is TGTGCCAGCAGCCCACTTTCCAACAATGAGCAGTTCTTC. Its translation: CASSPLSNNEQFF.

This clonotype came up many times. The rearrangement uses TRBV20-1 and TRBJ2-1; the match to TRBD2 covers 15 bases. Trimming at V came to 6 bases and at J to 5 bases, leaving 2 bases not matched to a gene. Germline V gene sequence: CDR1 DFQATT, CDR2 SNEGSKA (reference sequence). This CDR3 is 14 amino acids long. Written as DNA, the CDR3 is TGCAGTGCCGGGACTAGCGGGAGGCACAATGAGCAGTTCTTC. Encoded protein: CSAGTSGRHNEQFF.

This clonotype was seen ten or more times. The CDR3 DNA sequence: TGTGCCAGCAGCCAAGGACAGGGGGGCTATGAGCAGTTCTTC. It specifies CASSQGQGGYEQFF. V is TRBV7-2 and J is TRBJ2-1; 10 nucleotides line up with TRBD1. Germline values: CDR1 SGHTA, CDR2 FQGNSA. Trimming took 5 bases from V and 8 from J; bases not matched to a gene: 6. The length of the CDR3 is 14 residues.

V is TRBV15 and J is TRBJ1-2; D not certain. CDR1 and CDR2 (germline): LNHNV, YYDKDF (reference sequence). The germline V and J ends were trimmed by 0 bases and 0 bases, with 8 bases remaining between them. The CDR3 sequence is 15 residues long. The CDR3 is CATSRDFRSNYGYTF. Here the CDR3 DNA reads TGTGCCACCAGCAGAGATTTTCGTTCTAACTATGGCTACACCTTC.

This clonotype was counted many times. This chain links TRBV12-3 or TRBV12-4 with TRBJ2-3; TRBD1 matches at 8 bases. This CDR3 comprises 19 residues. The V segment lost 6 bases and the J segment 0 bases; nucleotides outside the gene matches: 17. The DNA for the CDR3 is TGTGCCAGCAGACCCGGGACAGGTTTAAGCCCCACTAGCACAGATACGCAGTATTTT. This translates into CASRPGTGLSPTSTDTQYF.

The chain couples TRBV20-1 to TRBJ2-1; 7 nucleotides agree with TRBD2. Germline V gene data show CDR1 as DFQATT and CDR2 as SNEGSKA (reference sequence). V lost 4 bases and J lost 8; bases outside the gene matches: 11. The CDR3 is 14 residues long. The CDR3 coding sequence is TGCAGTGCTAAAAGGTCGGGGGGAATCTATGAGCAGTTCTTC. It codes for CSAKRSGGIYEQFF.

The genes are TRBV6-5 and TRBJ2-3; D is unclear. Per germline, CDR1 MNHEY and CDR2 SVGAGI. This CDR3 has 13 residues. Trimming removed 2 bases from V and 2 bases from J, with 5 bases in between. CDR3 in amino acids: CASSYRNTDTQYF. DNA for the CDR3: TGTGCCAGCAGTTACAGGAACACAGATACGCAGTATTTT.

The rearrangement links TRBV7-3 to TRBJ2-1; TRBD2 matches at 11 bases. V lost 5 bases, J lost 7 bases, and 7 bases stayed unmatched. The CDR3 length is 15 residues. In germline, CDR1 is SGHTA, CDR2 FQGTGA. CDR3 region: CASSNSGRAGNEQFF. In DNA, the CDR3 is TGTGCCAGCAGCAATAGCGGGAGGGCCGGAAATGAGCAGTTCTTC.

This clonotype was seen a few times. The CDR3, as DNA: TGTGCCAGCAGCGGGGACAGCGGATCCTACGAGCAGTACTTC. Amino acid sequence: CASSGDSGSYEQYF. The rearrangement uses TRBV7-6 and TRBJ2-7; TRBD1 matches at 7 bases. The CDR3 totals 14 residues. From germline, CDR1 is SGHVS and CDR2 FNYEAQ. V lost 5 bases to trimming and J lost 1 base; unmatched junction nucleotides: 5.

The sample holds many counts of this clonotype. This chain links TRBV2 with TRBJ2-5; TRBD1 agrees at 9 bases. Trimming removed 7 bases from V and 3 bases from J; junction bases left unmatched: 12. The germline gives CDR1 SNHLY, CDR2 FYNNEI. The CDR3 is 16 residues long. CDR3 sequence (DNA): TGTGCCAGCACCCCTGGGACAGGGCGGGGGAAAGAGACCCAGTACTTC. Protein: CASTPGTGRGKETQYF.

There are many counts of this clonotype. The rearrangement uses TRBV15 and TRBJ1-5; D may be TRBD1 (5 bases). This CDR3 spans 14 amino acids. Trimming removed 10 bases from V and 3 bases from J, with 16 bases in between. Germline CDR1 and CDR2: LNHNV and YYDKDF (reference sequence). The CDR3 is CASGEDTLNQPQHF. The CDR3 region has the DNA TGTGCCAGCGGGGAGGACACCCTCAATCAGCCCCAGCATTTT.

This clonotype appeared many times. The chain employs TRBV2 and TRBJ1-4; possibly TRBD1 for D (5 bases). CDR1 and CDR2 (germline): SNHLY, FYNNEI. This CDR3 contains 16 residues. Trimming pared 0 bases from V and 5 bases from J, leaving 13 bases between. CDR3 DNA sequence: TGTGCCAGCAGTGAAGCGGTAGGGGAGGGGAATGAAAAACTGTTTTTT. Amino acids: CASSEAVGEGNEKLFF.

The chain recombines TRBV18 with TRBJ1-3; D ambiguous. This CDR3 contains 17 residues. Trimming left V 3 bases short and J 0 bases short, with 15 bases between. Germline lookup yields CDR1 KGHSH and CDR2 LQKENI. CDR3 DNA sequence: TGTGCCAGCTCACCTACGGATTCCCTGTTCTCTGGAAACACCATATATTTT. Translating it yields CASSPTDSLFSGNTIYF.

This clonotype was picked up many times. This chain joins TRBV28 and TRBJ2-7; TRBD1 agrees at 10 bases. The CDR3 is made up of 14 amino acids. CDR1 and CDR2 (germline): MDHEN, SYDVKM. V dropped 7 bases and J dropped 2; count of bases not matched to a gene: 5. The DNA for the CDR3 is TGTGCCAGCATCCCCGGGACAGGGGCCTACGAGCAGTACTTC. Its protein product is CASIPGTGAYEQYF.

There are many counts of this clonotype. This CDR3 reads CASSGGDRGGSGANVLTF. CDR3 in DNA: TGTGCCAGCAGTGGGGGGGACAGGGGAGGATCTGGGGCCAACGTCCTGACTTTC. The chain joins TRBV2 to TRBJ2-6; 10 nucleotides agree with TRBD1. The CDR3 consists of 18 residues. The V and J ends lost 4 bases and 1 base, in that order; junction bases with no gene match: 7. Germline V lookup: CDR1 SNHLY, CDR2 FYNNEI.

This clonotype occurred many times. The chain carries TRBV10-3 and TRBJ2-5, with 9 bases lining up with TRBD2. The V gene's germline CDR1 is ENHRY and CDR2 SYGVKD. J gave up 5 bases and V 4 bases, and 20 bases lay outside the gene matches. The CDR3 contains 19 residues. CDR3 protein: CAISGGRSASGTGRETQYF. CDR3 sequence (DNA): TGTGCCATCAGTGGGGGCCGGTCGGCTAGCGGGACCGGCAGGGAGACCCAGTACTTC.

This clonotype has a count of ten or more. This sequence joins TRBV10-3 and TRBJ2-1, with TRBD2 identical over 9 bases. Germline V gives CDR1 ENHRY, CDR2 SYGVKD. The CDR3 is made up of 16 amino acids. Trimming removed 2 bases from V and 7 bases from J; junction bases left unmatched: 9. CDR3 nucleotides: TGTGCCATCAGTGAGGATAGCGGGAGCTTTAGGAATGAGCAGTTCTTC. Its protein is CAISEDSGSFRNEQFF.

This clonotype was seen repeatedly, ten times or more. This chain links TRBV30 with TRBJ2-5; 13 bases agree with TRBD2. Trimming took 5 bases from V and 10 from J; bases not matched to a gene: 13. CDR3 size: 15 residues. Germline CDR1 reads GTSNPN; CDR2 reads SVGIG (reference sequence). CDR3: CAWSLSGLAGRSQYF. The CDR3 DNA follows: TGTGCCTGGTCCCTCTCGGGACTAGCGGGAAGGAGCCAGTACTTC.